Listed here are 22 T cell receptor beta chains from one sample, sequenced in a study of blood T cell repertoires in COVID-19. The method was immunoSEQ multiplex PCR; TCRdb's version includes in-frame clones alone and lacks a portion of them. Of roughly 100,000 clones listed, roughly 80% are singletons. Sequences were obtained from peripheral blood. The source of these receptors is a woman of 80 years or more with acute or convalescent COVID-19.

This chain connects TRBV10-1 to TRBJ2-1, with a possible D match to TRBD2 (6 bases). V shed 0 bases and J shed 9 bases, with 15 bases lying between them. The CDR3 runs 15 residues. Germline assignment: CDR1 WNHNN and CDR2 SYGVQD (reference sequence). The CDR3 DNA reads TGCGCCAGCAGTGAGTCGATTTCGGAGGGTCGTGAGCAGTTCTTC. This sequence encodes CASSESISEGREQFF.

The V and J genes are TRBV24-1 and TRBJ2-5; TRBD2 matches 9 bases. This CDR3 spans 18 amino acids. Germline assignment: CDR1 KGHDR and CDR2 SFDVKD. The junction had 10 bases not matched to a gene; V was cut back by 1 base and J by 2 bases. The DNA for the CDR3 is TGTGCCACCAGTGATTTAAATGGACTTAGCGGGGGACAAGAGACCCAGTACTTC. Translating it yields CATSDLNGLSGGQETQYF.

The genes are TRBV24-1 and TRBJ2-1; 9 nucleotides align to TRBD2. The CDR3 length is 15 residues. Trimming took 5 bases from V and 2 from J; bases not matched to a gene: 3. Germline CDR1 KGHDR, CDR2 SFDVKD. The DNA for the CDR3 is TGTGCCACCAGTGTAGCGGGAGATACCTACAATGAGCAGTTCTTC. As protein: CATSVAGDTYNEQFF.

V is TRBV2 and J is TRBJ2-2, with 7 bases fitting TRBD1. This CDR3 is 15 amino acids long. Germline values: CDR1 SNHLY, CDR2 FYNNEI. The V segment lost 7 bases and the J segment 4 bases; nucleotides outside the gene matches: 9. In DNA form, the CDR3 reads TGTGCCAGCAAGGTGGCAGGGGGAGCCACCGGGGAGCTGTTTTTT. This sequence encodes CASKVAGGATGELFF.

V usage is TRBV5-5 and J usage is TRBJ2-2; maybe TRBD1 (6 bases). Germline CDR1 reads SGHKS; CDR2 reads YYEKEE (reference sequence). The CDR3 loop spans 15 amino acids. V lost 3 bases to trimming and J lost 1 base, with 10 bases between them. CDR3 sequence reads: CASSYQTGNTGELFF. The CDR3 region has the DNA TGTGCCAGCAGCTACCAGACAGGGAACACCGGGGAGCTGTTTTTT.

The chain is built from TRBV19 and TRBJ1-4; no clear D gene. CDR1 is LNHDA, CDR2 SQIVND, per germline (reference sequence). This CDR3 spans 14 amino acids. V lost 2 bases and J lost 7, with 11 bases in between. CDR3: CASSISRLGEKLFF. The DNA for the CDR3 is TGTGCCAGTAGTATAAGCAGGCTTGGTGAAAAACTGTTTTTT.

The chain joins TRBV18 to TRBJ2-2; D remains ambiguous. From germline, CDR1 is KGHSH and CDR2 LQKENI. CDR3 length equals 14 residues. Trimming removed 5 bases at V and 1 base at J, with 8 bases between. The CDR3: CASSSTVNTGELFF. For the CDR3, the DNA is TGTGCCAGCTCATCTACAGTGAACACCGGGGAGCTGTTTTTT.

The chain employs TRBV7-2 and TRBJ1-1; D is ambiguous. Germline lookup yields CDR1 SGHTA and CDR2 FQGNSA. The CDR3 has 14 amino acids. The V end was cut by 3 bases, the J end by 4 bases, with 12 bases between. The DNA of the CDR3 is TGTGCCAGCAGCTTGCGAAGGGAGGGCACTGAAGCTTTCTTT. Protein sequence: CASSLRREGTEAFF.

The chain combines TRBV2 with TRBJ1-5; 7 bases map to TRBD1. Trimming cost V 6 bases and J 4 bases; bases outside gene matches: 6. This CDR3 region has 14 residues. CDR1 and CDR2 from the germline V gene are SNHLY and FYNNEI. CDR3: CASSRQGINQPQHF. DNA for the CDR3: TGTGCCAGCAGCCGACAGGGAATAAATCAGCCCCAGCATTTT.

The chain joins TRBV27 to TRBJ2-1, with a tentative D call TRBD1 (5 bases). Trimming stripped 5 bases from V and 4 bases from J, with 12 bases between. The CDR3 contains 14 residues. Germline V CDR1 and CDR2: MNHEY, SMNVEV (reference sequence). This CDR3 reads CASSNPTDYNEQFF. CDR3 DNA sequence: TGTGCCAGCAGTAACCCGACAGATTACAATGAGCAGTTCTTC.

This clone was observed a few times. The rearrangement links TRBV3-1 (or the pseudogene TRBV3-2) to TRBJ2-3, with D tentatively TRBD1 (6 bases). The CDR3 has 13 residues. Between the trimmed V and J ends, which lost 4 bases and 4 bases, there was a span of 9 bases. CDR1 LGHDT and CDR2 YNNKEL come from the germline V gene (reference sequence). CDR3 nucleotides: TGTGCCAGCAGCCCCAGGGGAGCAGATACGCAGTATTTT. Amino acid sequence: CASSPRGADTQYF.

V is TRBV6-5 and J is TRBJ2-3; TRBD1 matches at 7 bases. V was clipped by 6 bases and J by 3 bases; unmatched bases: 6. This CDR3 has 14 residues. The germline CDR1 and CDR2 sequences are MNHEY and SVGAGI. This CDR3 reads CASSRGSGTDTQYF. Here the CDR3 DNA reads TGTGCCAGCAGCAGGGGGAGCGGTACAGATACGCAGTATTTT.

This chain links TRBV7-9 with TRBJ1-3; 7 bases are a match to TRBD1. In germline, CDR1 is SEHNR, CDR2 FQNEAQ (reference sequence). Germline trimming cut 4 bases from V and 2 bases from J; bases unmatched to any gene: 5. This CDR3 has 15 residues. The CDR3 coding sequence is TGTGCCAGCAGCTGGGACAGATTAACTGGAAACACCATATATTTT. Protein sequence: CASSWDRLTGNTIYF.

The CDR3 protein is CASSTWGEYGYTF. The CDR3, as DNA: TGTGCCAGCAGTACCTGGGGGGAGTATGGCTACACCTTC. V and J are TRBV6-5 and TRBJ1-2, with a possible D match to TRBD1 (5 bases). Germline V gene data show CDR1 as MNHEY and CDR2 as SVGAGI. The V end was cut by 5 bases, the J end by 5 bases, with 12 bases between. The CDR3 has 13 amino acids.

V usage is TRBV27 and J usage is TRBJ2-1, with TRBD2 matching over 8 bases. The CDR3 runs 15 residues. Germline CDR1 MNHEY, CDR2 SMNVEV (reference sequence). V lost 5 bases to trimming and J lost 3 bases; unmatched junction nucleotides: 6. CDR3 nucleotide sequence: TGTGCCAGCAGTGCGGGGGGAGCGGGCTACAATGAGCAGTTCTTC. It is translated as CASSAGGAGYNEQFF.

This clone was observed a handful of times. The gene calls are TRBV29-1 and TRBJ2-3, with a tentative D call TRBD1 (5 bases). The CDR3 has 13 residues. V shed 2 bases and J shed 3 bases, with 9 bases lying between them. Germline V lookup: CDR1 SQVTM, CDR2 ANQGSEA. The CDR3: CSVEPRVTDTQYF. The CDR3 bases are TGCAGCGTTGAACCCAGGGTAACAGATACGCAGTATTTT.

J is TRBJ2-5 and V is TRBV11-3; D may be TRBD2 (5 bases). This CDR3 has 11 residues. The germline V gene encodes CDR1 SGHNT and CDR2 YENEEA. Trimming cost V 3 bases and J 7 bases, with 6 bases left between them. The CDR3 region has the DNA TGTGCCAGCAGCTTTCGGGGGACCCAGTACTTC. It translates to CASSFRGTQYF.

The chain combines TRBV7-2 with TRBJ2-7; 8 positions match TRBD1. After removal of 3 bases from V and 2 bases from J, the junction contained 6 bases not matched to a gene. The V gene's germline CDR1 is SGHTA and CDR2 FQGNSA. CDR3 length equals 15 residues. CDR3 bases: TGTGCCAGCAGCTTGGGGCAGGGGGCCACCTACGAGCAGTACGTC. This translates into CASSLGQGATYEQYV.

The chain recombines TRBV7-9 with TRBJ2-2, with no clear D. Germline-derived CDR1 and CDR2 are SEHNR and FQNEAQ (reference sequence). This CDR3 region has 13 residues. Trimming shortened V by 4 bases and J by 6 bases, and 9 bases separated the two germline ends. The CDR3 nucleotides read TGTGCCAGCAGCTCATGGCCATCCGGGGAGCTGTTTTTT. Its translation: CASSSWPSGELFF.

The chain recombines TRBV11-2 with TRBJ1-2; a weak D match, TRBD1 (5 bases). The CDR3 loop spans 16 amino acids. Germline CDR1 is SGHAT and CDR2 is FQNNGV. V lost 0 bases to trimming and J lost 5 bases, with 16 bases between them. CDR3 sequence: CASSLDGFQGGYGYTF. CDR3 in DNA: TGTGCCAGCAGCTTAGATGGTTTTCAGGGAGGGTATGGCTACACCTTC.

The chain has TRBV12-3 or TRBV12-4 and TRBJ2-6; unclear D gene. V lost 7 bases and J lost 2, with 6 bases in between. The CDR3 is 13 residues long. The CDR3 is CASTATGANVLTF. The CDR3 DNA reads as TGTGCCAGCACCGCGACTGGGGCCAACGTCCTGACTTTC.

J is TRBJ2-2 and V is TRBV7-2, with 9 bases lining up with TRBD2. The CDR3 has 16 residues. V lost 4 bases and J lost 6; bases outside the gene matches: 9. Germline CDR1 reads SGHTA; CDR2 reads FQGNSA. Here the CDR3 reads CASSSGPGLASGELFF. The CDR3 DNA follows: TGTGCCAGCAGCTCGGGGCCGGGACTAGCATCCGGGGAGCTGTTTTTT.